One T cell receptor beta chain is described in this entry. Its matching antigen is unknown. Using a J-beta primer mix together with a sample-barcoded 5' primer, a second PCR was run for roughly 7 to 12 cycles. Every sample gave at least 2.5 million paired-end reads containing CDR3. TCRdb re-derived calls from the 5' RACE reads in MiXCR, one entry per CDR3 protein. The table lists over 600,000 distinct CDR3 sequences, 35% to 50% of them singletons. The CDR3 sequence is 15 residues long. Trimming pared 4 bases from V and 3 bases from J, leaving 17 bases between. The germline gives CDR1 SGHRS, CDR2 YFSETQ. Each sample used at least 6 million PBMCs. Each sample provided at least 5 micrograms of extracted total RNA. This sample is part of a study of blood T cells in healthy people across ages. General study findings and limits: Donor CMV infection status was unknown, possibly confounding age-related changes in expanded clonotypes.

The chain carries TRBV5-1 and TRBJ2-7; D is undetermined. The TCR sequence derives from an older man in good health. Sequenced sample: blood. The CDR3 reads CASSPVEDGGYEQYF. For the CDR3, the DNA is TGCGCCAGCAGCCCGGTGGAAGACGGCGGCTACGAGCAGTACTTC.